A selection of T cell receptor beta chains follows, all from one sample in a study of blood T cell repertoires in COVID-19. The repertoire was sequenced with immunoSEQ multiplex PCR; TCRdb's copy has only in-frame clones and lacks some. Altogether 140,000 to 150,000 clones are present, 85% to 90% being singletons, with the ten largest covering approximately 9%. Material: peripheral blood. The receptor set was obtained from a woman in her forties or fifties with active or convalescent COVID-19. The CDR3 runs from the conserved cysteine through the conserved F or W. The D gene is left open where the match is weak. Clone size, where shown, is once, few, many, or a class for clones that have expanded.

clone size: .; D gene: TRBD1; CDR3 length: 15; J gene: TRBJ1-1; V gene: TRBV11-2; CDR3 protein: CASSPRQGLNTEAFF; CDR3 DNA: TGTGCCAGCAGCCCCCGACAGGGCCTGAACACTGAAGCTTTCTTT
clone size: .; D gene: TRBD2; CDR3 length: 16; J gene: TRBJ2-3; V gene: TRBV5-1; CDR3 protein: CASSPGTSRVGDTQYF; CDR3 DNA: TGCGCCAGCAGCCCGGGGACTAGCCGGGTTGGAGATACGCAGTATTTT
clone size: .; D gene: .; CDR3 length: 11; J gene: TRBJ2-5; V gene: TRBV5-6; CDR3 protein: CASSFRETQYF; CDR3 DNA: TGTGCCAGCAGCTTTCGAGAGACCCAGTACTTC
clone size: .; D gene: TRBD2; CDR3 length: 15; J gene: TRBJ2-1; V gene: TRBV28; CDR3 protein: CASQIPSGKGKEQFF; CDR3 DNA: TGTGCCAGCCAAATCCCTAGCGGGAAGGGAAAGGAGCAGTTCTTC
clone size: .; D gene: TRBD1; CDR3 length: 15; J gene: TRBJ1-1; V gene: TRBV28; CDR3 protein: CATLSIPGGGTEAFF; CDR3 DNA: TGTGCCACCTTATCGATTCCAGGGGGTGGGACTGAAGCTTTCTTT
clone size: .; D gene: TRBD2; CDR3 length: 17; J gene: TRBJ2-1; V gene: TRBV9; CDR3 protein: CASSVGGSGSSYNEQFF; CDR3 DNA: TGTGCCAGCAGCGTAGGGGGTAGCGGGAGCTCCTACAATGAGCAGTTCTTC
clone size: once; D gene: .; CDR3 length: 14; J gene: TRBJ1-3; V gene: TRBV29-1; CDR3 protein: CSVEGGAGGNTIYF; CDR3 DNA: TGCAGCGTTGAGGGGGGAGCGGGAGGAAACACCATATATTTT
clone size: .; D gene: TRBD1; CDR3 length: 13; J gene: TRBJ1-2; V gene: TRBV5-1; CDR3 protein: CASTKTGGEGYTF; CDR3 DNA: TGCGCCAGCACCAAAACAGGGGGCGAGGGCTACACCTTC
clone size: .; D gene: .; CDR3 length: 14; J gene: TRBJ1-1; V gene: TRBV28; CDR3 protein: CASSFPTGNTEAFF; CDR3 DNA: TGTGCCAGCAGTTTCCCAACAGGGAACACTGAAGCTTTCTTT
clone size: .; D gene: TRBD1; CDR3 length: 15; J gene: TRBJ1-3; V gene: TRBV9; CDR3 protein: CASSVGQDSGNTIYF; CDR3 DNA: TGTGCCAGCAGCGTCGGACAGGACTCTGGAAACACCATATATTTT
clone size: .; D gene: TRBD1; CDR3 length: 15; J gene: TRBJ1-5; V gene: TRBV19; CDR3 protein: CASSVGTGSNQPQHF; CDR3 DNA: TGTGCCAGTAGTGTCGGGACAGGGTCCAATCAGCCCCAGCATTTT
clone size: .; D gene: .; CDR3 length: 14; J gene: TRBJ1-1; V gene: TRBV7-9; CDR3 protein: CASSLVLQSTEAFF; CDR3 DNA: TGTGCCAGCAGCTTAGTTCTACAGAGTACTGAAGCTTTCTTT
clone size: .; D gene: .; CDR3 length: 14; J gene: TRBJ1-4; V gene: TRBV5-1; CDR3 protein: CASSLGTKNEKLFF; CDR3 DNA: TGCGCCAGCAGCCTCGGGACAAAGAATGAAAAACTGTTTTTT